What follows are 30 T cell receptor beta chains derived from one specimen sequenced in a study of CD8 T cells in ankylosing spondylitis. One entry per CDR3 protein results from TCRdb running MiXCR on the 5' RACE reads. The sample shows fewer than 350,000 distinct CDR3 sequences, more than 9% of them seen only once. The sequencing input was blood, either unsorted or a sorted T cell fraction (not recorded which). These TCRs come from a female donor with ankylosing spondylitis or in good health (not recorded which).

This clonotype has at least ten counts. The chain uses TRBV4-1 and TRBJ1-1, with 9 nucleotides matching TRBD1. With 3 bases clipped from V and 6 bases from J, the junction kept 5 bases outside the gene matches. The germline CDR1 and CDR2 sequences are MGHRA and YSYEKL. The CDR3 is made up of 14 amino acids. The CDR3 here is CASSQGQGWAEAFF. The CDR3 coding sequence is TGCGCCAGCAGCCAGGGACAGGGTTGGGCTGAAGCTTTCTTT.

This clonotype was found many times. The chain joins TRBV5-1 to TRBJ2-1, with unresolved D. V was pared by 0 bases and J by 5 bases, with 9 bases between. The CDR3 spans 14 residues. CDR1 SGHRS and CDR2 YFSETQ come from the germline V gene. CDR3 residues: CASSLDGRNNEQFF. In nucleotides, the CDR3 is TGCGCCAGCAGCTTGGACGGGCGGAACAATGAGCAGTTCTTC.

A single count supports this clonotype. V usage is TRBV5-1 and J usage is TRBJ1-3; no reliable D call. Trimming removed 4 bases at V and 2 bases at J, with 13 bases between. The germline V gene encodes CDR1 SGHRS and CDR2 YFSETQ. This CDR3 has 15 amino acids. DNA of the CDR3: TGCGCCAGCAGCATAACAGAGACCCCTGGAAACACCATATATTTT. Its translation: CASSITETPGNTIYF. Filled out from reference TRBV5-1 and TRBJ1-3, the complete variable domain reads KAGVTQTPRYLIKTRGQQVTLSCSPISGHRSVSWYQQTPGQGLQFLFEYFSETQRNKGNFPGRFSGRQFSNSRSEMNVSTLELGDSALYLCASSITETPGNTIYFGEGSWLTVV.

The rearrangement uses TRBV3-1 and TRBJ1-1; D is ambiguous. Between the trimmed V and J ends, which lost 1 base and 6 bases, there was a span of 12 bases. This CDR3 has 14 amino acids. Germline V gene lookup returns CDR1 LGHDT and CDR2 YNNKEL (reference sequence). CDR3 amino acids: CASSQASGEAEAFF. The CDR3 DNA follows: TGTGCCAGCAGCCAAGCCAGCGGGGAGGCTGAAGCTTTCTTT.

The chain combines TRBV7-2 with TRBJ2-1; tentatively, D is TRBD1 or TRBD2 (5 bases each). This CDR3 is 13 amino acids long. Looked up from germline, CDR1 is SGHTA and CDR2 is FQGNSA. Between the trimmed V and J ends, which lost 6 bases and 7 bases, there was a span of 13 bases. CDR3 in amino acids: CASRDLGVNEQFF. CDR3 nucleotides: TGTGCCAGCAGGGATCTGGGGGTTAATGAGCAGTTCTTC.

This clonotype was seen ten or more times. The chain is built from TRBV5-1 and TRBJ1-2, with D maybe TRBD1 (6 bases). The V gene's germline CDR1 is SGHRS and CDR2 YFSETQ. Between the trimmed V and J ends, which lost 4 bases and 4 bases, there was a span of 17 bases. The CDR3 length is 15 residues. CDR3 in DNA: TGCGCCAGCAGCATGACCCCGGACAGTCTCTATGGCTACACCTTC. Protein: CASSMTPDSLYGYTF.

This clonotype was detected many times. The chain joins TRBV5-1 to TRBJ2-1; tentatively, D is TRBD1 (7 bases). The V gene lost 3 bases and the J gene lost 2 bases, with 12 bases spanning the gap. This CDR3 contains 15 residues. Per the germline V gene, CDR1 is SGHRS and CDR2 is YFSETQ. The DNA for the CDR3 is TGCGCCAGCAGCTCGGCGGGACAGCCCTACAATGAGCAGTTCTTC. Translating it yields CASSSAGQPYNEQFF.

This clonotype was seen repeatedly, ten times or more. V gene TRBV20-1 combines with J gene TRBJ1-2, with D perhaps TRBD1 (6 bases). Germline CDR1 DFQATT, CDR2 SNEGSKA (reference sequence). The length of the CDR3 is 12 residues. Trimming cost V 6 bases and J 0 bases, with 8 bases left between them. The CDR3 DNA sequence: TGCAGTGCGGGGGGCACTAACTATGGCTACACCTTC. This translates into CSAGGTNYGYTF.

There are many counts of this clonotype. J is TRBJ2-1 and V is TRBV5-1; no clear D. The CDR3 totals 15 residues. From germline, CDR1 is SGHRS and CDR2 YFSETQ. V was shortened by 1 base and J by 0 bases, with 8 bases between the two germline ends. This CDR3 is CASSLSADSYNEQFF. The DNA for the CDR3 is TGCGCCAGCAGCTTGTCGGCAGACTCCTACAATGAGCAGTTCTTC.

This clonotype was found a few times. This rearrangement joins TRBV2 to TRBJ1-3; maybe TRBD1 (5 bases). The CDR3 runs to 13 residues. V gave up 10 bases and J gave up 0 bases, with 10 bases separating them. Germline CDR1 reads SNHLY; CDR2 reads FYNNEI. The CDR3 DNA is TGTGCCATCAGGGACCACTCTGGAAACACCATATATTTT. Protein product: CAIRDHSGNTIYF.

This clonotype was seen at least ten times. The chain combines TRBV11-2 with TRBJ2-1; D is perhaps TRBD1 (6 bases). Per the germline V gene, CDR1 is SGHAT and CDR2 is FQNNGV. Trimming cost V 5 bases and J 5 bases, with 16 bases left between them. There are 15 residues in the CDR3. CDR3 nucleotide sequence: TGTGCCAGCAGCCAACCACAGGGTAGCCACAATGAGCAGTTCTTC. Protein product: CASSQPQGSHNEQFF.

The gene calls are TRBV7-9 and TRBJ2-2; D is unclear. This CDR3 has 14 residues. Between the trimmed V and J ends, which lost 1 base and 5 bases, there was a span of 8 bases. From germline, CDR1 is SEHNR and CDR2 FQNEAQ (reference sequence). The CDR3 region is CASSLGPGTGELFF. The DNA of the CDR3 is TGTGCCAGCAGCTTAGGGCCCGGGACCGGGGAGCTGTTTTTT.

The genes are TRBV5-1 and TRBJ1-4; D not certain. The CDR3 spans 15 residues. V gave up 4 bases and J gave up 4 bases, with 14 bases separating them. Germline V gives CDR1 SGHRS, CDR2 YFSETQ. This CDR3 reads CASSRYSGSNEKLFF. The CDR3, as DNA: TGCGCCAGCAGCCGGTATTCCGGGAGTAATGAAAAACTGTTTTTT. Looking up the rest from reference TRBV5-1 and TRBJ1-4 gives the full variable domain: KAGVTQTPRYLIKTRGQQVTLSCSPISGHRSVSWYQQTPGQGLQFLFEYFSETQRNKGNFPGRFSGRQFSNSRSEMNVSTLELGDSALYLCASSRYSGSNEKLFFGSGTQLSVL.

This clonotype was counted many times. The rearrangement links TRBV27 to TRBJ1-6, with D unclear. The CDR3 is 16 amino acids. The ends were cut back, 5 bases at V and 0 bases at J, with 11 bases in the middle. From germline, CDR1 is MNHEY and CDR2 SMNVEV (reference sequence). CDR3 in amino acids: CASSLNPSSYNSPLHF. The CDR3, as DNA: TGTGCCAGCAGTCTTAACCCTAGCTCCTATAATTCACCCCTCCACTTT.

This chain links TRBV5-6 with TRBJ1-2; D uncertain. The CDR3 is 13 residues long. The germline CDR1 and CDR2 sequences are SGHDT and YYEEEE. V lost 4 bases and J lost 7, with 14 bases in between. CDR3 loop: CASSPGRFCGYTF. Here the CDR3 DNA reads TGTGCCAGCAGCCCCGGGCGCTTCTGTGGCTACACCTTC.

This clonotype was picked up a small number of times. V gene TRBV3-1 combines with J gene TRBJ2-7; D gene ambiguous. In germline, CDR1 is LGHDT, CDR2 YNNKEL (reference sequence). The CDR3 consists of 13 residues. The V and J ends lost 7 bases and 4 bases respectively, with 14 bases between them. CDR3 nucleotide sequence: TGTGCCAGCACCAACAATGGAGCGTACGAGCAGTACTTC. This sequence encodes CASTNNGAYEQYF.

J is TRBJ2-3 and V is TRBV14, with D perhaps TRBD2 (6 bases). This CDR3 is built from 17 residues. From germline, CDR1 is SGHDN and CDR2 FVKESK. V shed 3 bases and J shed 2 bases, with 18 bases lying between them. The CDR3 DNA reads as TGTGCCAGCAGCCACCGAGGGAGGACCCGGTACACAGATACGCAGTATTTT. As protein: CASSHRGRTRYTDTQYF.

The chain combines TRBV5-4 with TRBJ1-1, with D maybe TRBD1 (5 bases). The CDR3 consists of 16 residues. V lost 4 bases and J 1 base, leaving 17 bases between the germline ends. Germline V lookup: CDR1 SGHNT, CDR2 YYREEE (reference sequence). CDR3 in DNA: TGTGCCAGCAGCCGCGGGGCTGGCCCGGGGAACACTGAAGCTTTCTTT. This codes for CASSRGAGPGNTEAFF.

The rearrangement uses TRBV5-5 and TRBJ2-5; TRBD1 is a possible D gene (5 bases). The CDR3 is 15 residues long. V shed 0 bases and J shed 2 bases, with 11 bases lying between them. CDR1 is SGHKS, CDR2 YYEKEE, per germline (reference sequence). For the CDR3, the DNA is TGTGCCAGCAGCTTGGAGTGGACACCTCAAGAGACCCAGTACTTC. Translating gives CASSLEWTPQETQYF.

This clonotype has ten or more counts. V is TRBV11-2 and J is TRBJ2-2; D uncertain. Trimming stripped 5 bases from V and 0 bases from J, with 22 bases between. The CDR3 has 19 amino acids. Looked up from germline, CDR1 is SGHAT and CDR2 is FQNNGV. In DNA, the CDR3 is TGTGCCAGCAGCAGAGACGGGTCATGGGTCCGATCGAACACCGGGGAGCTGTTTTTT. Its translation: CASSRDGSWVRSNTGELFF.

This clonotype was recorded many times. The genes are TRBV20-1 and TRBJ1-1, with D tentatively TRBD1 (6 bases). V was shortened by 5 bases and J by 0 bases, with 22 bases between the two germline ends. The CDR3 runs to 17 residues. Germline loops: CDR1 DFQATT, CDR2 SNEGSKA (reference sequence). CDR3 coding DNA: TGCAGTGCTCCCCGAGGAAACAGGGTGGGGATGAACACTGAAGCTTTCTTT. Its protein product is CSAPRGNRVGMNTEAFF.

This clonotype was seen more than once but under ten times. The rearrangement links TRBV6-5 to TRBJ1-5; D gene ambiguous. The CDR3 length is 15 residues. Per germline, CDR1 MNHEY and CDR2 SVGAGI. V was trimmed by 2 bases and J by 8 bases, leaving 16 bases between them. Written as DNA, the CDR3 is TGTGCCAGCAGTTACCGCGGGCCAGGTGGGGAGCCCCAGCATTTT. This gives the protein CASSYRGPGGEPQHF.

The V call is TRBV28, the J call TRBJ2-7; TRBD2 aligns across 11 bases. CDR1 MDHEN and CDR2 SYDVKM come from the germline V gene. This CDR3 has 15 amino acids. Trimming cost V 8 bases and J 3 bases; bases outside gene matches: 9. CDR3 loop: CASHQTSGAFYEQYF. The DNA of the CDR3 is TGTGCCAGCCACCAGACTAGCGGGGCGTTCTACGAGCAGTACTTC.

This clonotype was observed many times. The chain's CDR3 is CASSFRGTGGLETQYF. DNA for the CDR3: TGTGCCAGCAGTTTCCGTGGGACAGGGGGGTTGGAGACCCAGTACTTC. V usage is TRBV27 and J usage is TRBJ2-5, with TRBD1 matching over 11 bases. The V gene's germline CDR1 is MNHEY and CDR2 SMNVEV (reference sequence). The CDR3 runs to 16 residues. V was clipped by 3 bases and J by 5 bases; unmatched bases: 8.

This clonotype was recorded at least ten times. The chain combines TRBV5-6 with TRBJ1-2, with a weak D call TRBD1 (5 bases). The V end was cut by 4 bases, the J end by 0 bases, with 13 bases between. Germline loops: CDR1 SGHDT, CDR2 YYEEEE. The CDR3 contains 15 residues. The CDR3 is CASSPLGGTNYGYTF. The CDR3 DNA reads as TGTGCCAGCAGCCCGCTTGGGGGGACTAACTATGGCTACACCTTC.

Many counts were recorded for this clonotype. This chain joins TRBV12-3 or TRBV12-4 and TRBJ1-2, with 8 bases aligning to TRBD1. The CDR3 runs to 16 residues. J lost 5 bases, V lost 3 bases, and 11 bases had no gene match. CDR3 in DNA: TGTGCCAGCAGTTTCGGTTTCCGTGGACAGGGATATGGCTACACCTTC. Amino acids: CASSFGFRGQGYGYTF.

This clonotype has ten or more counts. The CDR3 DNA is TGCAGTGCTAGAGATCAGGGATCCCACAATGAGCAGTTCTTC. Its protein is CSARDQGSHNEQFF. The J gene is TRBJ2-1, the V gene TRBV20-1; D perhaps matches TRBD1 (5 bases). Trimming pared 0 bases from V and 5 bases from J, leaving 11 bases between. The V gene's germline CDR1 is DFQATT and CDR2 SNEGSKA (reference sequence). The CDR3 is 14 residues long.

V and J are TRBV30 and TRBJ1-1; unclear D gene. The CDR3 covers 11 residues. Germline assignment: CDR1 GTSNPN and CDR2 SVGIG (reference sequence). V was clipped by 4 bases and J by 7 bases, with 10 bases between them. CDR3 sequence: CAWTRDFEAFF. DNA for the CDR3: TGTGCCTGGACGCGGGATTTTGAAGCTTTCTTT.

The sample holds a few counts of this clonotype. The rearrangement joins TRBV12-3 or TRBV12-4 to TRBJ1-2; tentatively, D is TRBD1 (5 bases). V was clipped by 2 bases and J by 6 bases, with 10 bases between them. This CDR3 contains 13 residues. The CDR3 coding sequence is TGTGCCAGCAGTTTACCAGGGTTGGATGGCTACACCTTC. Its translation: CASSLPGLDGYTF.

This clonotype was found many times. CDR3 DNA sequence: TGTGCCAGCTCACGACCGACAGGGTTGGATTCACCCCTCCACTTT. Translating gives CASSRPTGLDSPLHF. The chain recombines TRBV18 with TRBJ1-6; 7 nucleotides match TRBD1. CDR3 length: 15 residues. The germline gives CDR1 KGHSH, CDR2 LQKENI. The junction had 8 bases not matched to a gene; V was cut back by 4 bases and J by 8 bases.